What follows are 30 T cell receptor beta chains derived from one specimen sequenced in a study of tissue T cells after allogeneic stem cell transplantation. Clones were read by immunoSEQ multiplex PCR, and TCRdb kept only the in-frame ones, dropping some. The table includes some 1,600 clones, around 81% detected once. This specimen was liver tissue, taken at autopsy. All receptors come from an older male patient with steroid-refractory graft-versus-host disease after an allogeneic stem cell transplant. Some T cells could come from the graft donor.

CDR3 loop: CASSLGPGTSLNEQFF. For the CDR3, the DNA is TGTGCCAGCAGCTTAGGACCCGGGACTAGCCTCAATGAGCAGTTCTTC. The genes are TRBV7-7 and TRBJ2-1; 9 positions agree with TRBD2. J gave up 6 bases and V 1 base, and 7 bases lay outside the gene matches. Germline V gene lookup returns CDR1 SSHAT and CDR2 FNYEAQ (reference sequence). The CDR3 extends over 16 amino acids.

V is TRBV6-5 and J is TRBJ1-5, with 7 bases fitting TRBD1. This CDR3 comprises 14 residues. J was trimmed by 4 bases and V by 4 bases; bases with no gene match: 4. Germline V gene data show CDR1 as MNHEY and CDR2 as SVGAGI. CDR3 bases: TGTGCCAGCAGTTTTCGACAGGGAAATCAGCCCCAGCATTTT. Residues: CASSFRQGNQPQHF.

The rearrangement links TRBV4-2 to TRBJ1-5; no definite D call. V gave up 1 base and J gave up 7 bases, with 11 bases separating them. The CDR3 sequence is 14 residues long. Germline V gene data show CDR1 as LGHNA and CDR2 as YNFKEQ. This CDR3 reads CASSQGAESQPQHF. In DNA form, the CDR3 reads TGTGCCAGCAGCCAAGGGGCAGAATCCCAGCCCCAGCATTTT.

The chain combines TRBV18 with TRBJ2-7; D is tentatively TRBD1 or TRBD2 (5 bases each). V was pared by 3 bases and J by 6 bases, with 18 bases between. The CDR3 is made up of 15 amino acids. The germline V gene has CDR1 KGHSH and CDR2 LQKENI. CDR3 in DNA: TGTGCCAGCTCACCCGGGACGGATAAGATGGGCGAGCAGTACTTC. Translation: CASSPGTDKMGEQYF.

Only a few counts were recorded for this clone. The gene calls are TRBV7-9 and TRBJ2-5, with TRBD1 matching over 8 bases. CDR1 and CDR2 from the germline V gene are SEHNR and FQNEAQ (reference sequence). This CDR3 has 14 residues. The junction had 2 bases not matched to a gene; V was cut back by 2 bases and J by 3 bases. This chain's CDR3 is CASSLLQGEETQYF. DNA of the CDR3: TGTGCCAGCAGCTTACTACAGGGGGAAGAGACCCAGTACTTC. The full variable domain, in which reference TRBV7-9 and TRBJ2-5 provide the parts outside the CDR3, is DTGVSQNPRHKITKRGQNVTFRCDPISEHNRLYWYRQTLGQGPEFLTYFQNEAQLEKSRLLSDRFSAERPKGSFSTLEIQRTEQGDSAMYLCASSLLQGEETQYFGPGTRLLVL.

The table lists this clone with a count of one. V gene TRBV9 combines with J gene TRBJ1-2; the match to TRBD1 covers 7 bases. This CDR3 comprises 14 residues. Germline V gives CDR1 SGDLS, CDR2 YYNGEE. The ends lost 0 bases at V and 3 bases at J; junction bases unmatched: 2. CDR3 region: CASSVGDSYYGYTF. CDR3 bases: TGTGCCAGCAGCGTAGGGGACAGCTACTATGGCTACACCTTC.

This clone was seen only a few times. The gene calls are TRBV6-2 or TRBV6-3 and TRBJ2-2, with D uncertain. V shed 4 bases and J shed 1 base, with 4 bases lying between them. Per germline, CDR1 MNHEY and CDR2 SVGEGT. The length of the CDR3 is 13 residues. This CDR3 reads CASSSWNTGELFF. For the CDR3, the DNA is TGTGCCAGCAGTTCGTGGAACACCGGGGAGCTGTTTTTT.

V is TRBV7-9 and J is TRBJ2-7; 9 nucleotides agree with TRBD1. V dropped 2 bases and J dropped 6; count of bases not matched to a gene: 14. The CDR3 loop spans 17 amino acids. Germline CDR1 SEHNR, CDR2 FQNEAQ (reference sequence). CDR3 in amino acids: CASSLFSGTGREREQYF. In DNA, the CDR3 is TGTGCCAGCAGCTTATTCAGCGGGACAGGGAGGGAACGCGAGCAGTACTTC.

This clone was seen just once. The chain links TRBV4-3 to TRBJ2-3; TRBD2 aligns across 7 bases. The CDR3 covers 13 residues. Trimming took 5 bases from V and 3 from J; bases not matched to a gene: 2. Germline V gene data show CDR1 as LGHNA and CDR2 as YSLEER. The DNA for the CDR3 is TGCGCCAGCAGCATGGGGGGGACAGATACGCAGTATTTT. Translation gives CASSMGGTDTQYF.

The chain employs TRBV28 and TRBJ2-7, with TRBD1 as a possible D gene (5 bases). Germline V gives CDR1 MDHEN, CDR2 SYDVKM. V lost 5 bases to trimming and J lost 3 bases, with 8 bases between them. The CDR3 runs to 12 residues. DNA for the CDR3: TGTGCCAGCAGTCCAGGGCTCTACGAGCAGTACTTC. The encoded protein is CASSPGLYEQYF.

The rearrangement links TRBV30 to TRBJ1-6, with unresolved D. CDR1 GTSNPN and CDR2 SVGIG come from the germline V gene (reference sequence). Trimming took 5 bases from V and 6 from J, leaving 14 bases between them. The CDR3 is made up of 14 amino acids. The CDR3 loop reads CAWSRMVVNSPLHF. For the CDR3, the DNA is TGTGCCTGGTCTCGTATGGTAGTTAATTCACCCCTCCACTTT.

In DNA form, the CDR3 reads TGTGCCAGCTCGGTTCAGGGGGTTACAGATACGCAGTATTTT. Residues: CASSVQGVTDTQYF. This chain joins TRBV2 and TRBJ2-3; the match to TRBD1 covers 7 bases. The CDR3 has 14 amino acids. The trim removed 8 bases at V and 3 bases at J, leaving 8 bases unmatched. The germline V gene has CDR1 SNHLY and CDR2 FYNNEI.

J is TRBJ1-4 and V is TRBV28, with a tentative D call TRBD1 (6 bases). CDR1 MDHEN and CDR2 SYDVKM come from the germline V gene. The CDR3 extends over 15 amino acids. Trimming stripped 5 bases from V and 6 bases from J, with 16 bases between. This CDR3 reads CASSTPGTYDEKLFF. The CDR3 coding sequence is TGTGCCAGCAGTACCCCAGGGACATACGATGAAAAACTGTTTTTT.

The CDR3 loop reads CASSQAERTPEFF. The CDR3, as DNA: TGTGCCAGCAGCCAAGCGGAACGGACCCCGGAGTTCTTC. The chain carries TRBV4-2 and TRBJ2-1; D is ambiguous. Trimming took off 1 base at V and 14 bases at J, with 15 bases between the two ends. In germline, CDR1 is LGHNA, CDR2 YNFKEQ. This CDR3 has 13 amino acids.

This clone occurred a few times. DNA of the CDR3: TGTGCCAGCAGTGAAAACCCTGAAGCTTTCTTT. Protein: CASSENPEAFF. The chain has TRBV6-1 and TRBJ1-1; D not certain. Trimming stripped 2 bases from V and 6 bases from J, with 4 bases between. Germline-derived CDR1 and CDR2 are MNHNS and SASEGT. CDR3 size: 11 residues.

This clone was counted once. This chain links TRBV7-2 with TRBJ1-3; D unclear. The length of the CDR3 is 13 residues. Per the germline V gene, CDR1 is SGHTA and CDR2 is FQGNSA. Trimming took off 7 bases at V and 4 bases at J, with 11 bases between the two ends. The CDR3 nucleotides are TGTGCCAGCAACAACTCATACGGAAACACCATATATTTT. Encoded protein: CASNNSYGNTIYF.

The chain carries TRBV19 and TRBJ2-2; possible D gene TRBD1, 5 bases. Looked up from germline, CDR1 is LNHDA and CDR2 is SQIVND (reference sequence). CDR3 size: 16 residues. Trimming stripped 8 bases from V and 3 bases from J, with 19 bases between. As DNA, the CDR3 is TGTGCCAGTGCATTGTCGGGCAGGGTGGACACCGGGGAGCTGTTTTTT. Amino acids: CASALSGRVDTGELFF.

V and J are TRBV5-1 and TRBJ2-3, with D perhaps TRBD1 (5 bases). The V end was cut by 3 bases, the J end by 3 bases, with 8 bases between. CDR1 and CDR2 (germline): SGHRS, YFSETQ. The CDR3 contains 13 residues. In DNA, the CDR3 is TGCGCCAGCAGCTCCAGGGTTACAGATACGCAGTATTTT. It codes for CASSSRVTDTQYF.

V gene TRBV27 combines with J gene TRBJ2-1; D gene unclear. Trimming took 3 bases from V and 8 from J, leaving 5 bases between them. The CDR3 sequence is 11 residues long. Germline CDR1 and CDR2: MNHEY and SMNVEV (reference sequence). The CDR3 loop is CASSFLHEQFF. The CDR3 DNA sequence: TGTGCCAGCAGTTTTTTACATGAGCAGTTCTTC.

The genes are TRBV28 and TRBJ1-5; the D gene is possibly TRBD1 (5 bases). The germline gives CDR1 MDHEN, CDR2 SYDVKM. The CDR3 runs to 17 residues. V was cut by 6 bases and J by 2 bases, with 20 bases left in between. The CDR3 nucleotides read TGTGCCAGCAGCCTTGTTGAGGGCAGGGTCGGCAATCAGCCCCAGCATTTT. Translation gives CASSLVEGRVGNQPQHF.

The chain recombines TRBV5-1 with TRBJ2-6, with 7 bases identical to TRBD1. The germline V gene has CDR1 SGHRS and CDR2 YFSETQ. The CDR3 consists of 18 residues. V lost 2 bases and J lost 0; bases outside the gene matches: 8. CDR3: CASSFWDRIFSGANVLTF. DNA of the CDR3: TGCGCCAGCAGCTTCTGGGACAGAATATTCTCTGGGGCCAACGTCCTGACTTTC.

The gene calls are TRBV3-1 (or the pseudogene TRBV3-2) and TRBJ2-4; TRBD1 matches at 7 bases. The V gene end was trimmed by 4 bases and the J gene end by 0 bases; junction bases not matched to a gene: 6. Germline V gene sequence: CDR1 LGHDT, CDR2 YNNKEL (reference sequence). The CDR3 length is 16 residues. Written as DNA, the CDR3 is TGTGCCAGCAGCCGAGGACAGGTGCTAGCCAAAAACATTCAGTACTTC. This sequence encodes CASSRGQVLAKNIQYF.

The chain carries TRBV30 and TRBJ2-3, with 12 bases identical to TRBD2. The CDR3 spans 16 residues. V shed 1 base and J 0 bases; nucleotides not matched to a gene: 2. Germline CDR1 is GTSNPN and CDR2 is SVGIG (reference sequence). The CDR3 DNA follows: TGTGCCTGGAGTGGACTAGCGGGGGTTAGCACAGATACGCAGTATTTT. Translated, it gives CAWSGLAGVSTDTQYF.

The CDR3: CASSRLTGERIQYF. CDR3 DNA: TGTGCCAGCAGCCGGCTAACAGGGGAAAGGATTCAGTACTTC. This sequence joins TRBV5-6 and TRBJ2-4; 7 nucleotides match TRBD1. The CDR3 sequence is 14 residues long. V was pared by 4 bases and J by 10 bases, with 11 bases of the junction left unmatched. Germline V gene data show CDR1 as SGHDT and CDR2 as YYEEEE.

This chain links TRBV27 with TRBJ2-2; 7 bases align to TRBD1. Germline CDR1 MNHEY, CDR2 SMNVEV (reference sequence). CDR3 length: 15 residues. J lost 3 bases, V lost 7 bases, and 8 bases had no gene match. The CDR3 protein is CASNNRDRYTGELFF. In DNA, the CDR3 is TGTGCCAGCAATAACCGGGACAGATACACCGGGGAGCTGTTTTTT.

The genes are TRBV6-4 and TRBJ2-1; 14 bases are shared with TRBD2. CDR1 and CDR2 from the germline V gene are MRHNA and SNTAGT. This CDR3 spans 15 amino acids. V lost 2 bases and J lost 6; bases outside the gene matches: 0. In nucleotides, the CDR3 is TGTGCCAGCAGTGACGGGACTAGCGGGGGCAATGAGCAGTTCTTC. As protein: CASSDGTSGGNEQFF.

V is TRBV29-1 and J is TRBJ2-3; a weak D match, TRBD1 (6 bases). Germline V gene sequence: CDR1 SQVTM, CDR2 ANQGSEA. V was trimmed by 6 bases and J by 2 bases, leaving 15 bases between them. CDR3 length: 14 amino acids. CDR3 DNA: TGCAGCGTCGTGGCAGGACAGATCACAGATACGCAGTATTTT. It encodes CSVVAGQITDTQYF.

The rearrangement links TRBV4-1 to TRBJ1-5; D is possibly TRBD1 (6 bases). Germline CDR1 is MGHRA and CDR2 is YSYEKL. The CDR3 consists of 15 residues. V dropped 4 bases and J dropped 1 base, with 11 bases sitting between them. The CDR3, as DNA: TGCGCCAGCAGCCGACAGGTTTTAAGCAATCAGCCCCAGCATTTT. It specifies CASSRQVLSNQPQHF.

This chain uses TRBV19 with TRBJ1-5; the D gene is possibly TRBD1 (5 bases). Germline V gives CDR1 LNHDA, CDR2 SQIVND (reference sequence). This CDR3 comprises 12 residues. V gave up 10 bases and J gave up 7 bases, with 14 bases separating them. CDR3 amino acids: CAIGRGGQPQHF. Written as DNA, the CDR3 is TGTGCCATAGGCCGGGGGGGACAGCCCCAGCATTTT.

This clone has only one observation. This sequence joins TRBV5-4 and TRBJ2-3; no firm D call. The length of the CDR3 is 14 residues. V was pared by 0 bases and J by 1 base, with 6 bases between. Germline-derived CDR1 and CDR2 are SGHNT and YYREEE (reference sequence). CDR3 bases: TGTGCCAGCAGCTTGGGAAGCGGCACAGATACGCAGTATTTT. Translation gives CASSLGSGTDTQYF. The full variable domain, its missing parts supplied by reference TRBV5-4 and TRBJ2-3, is ETGVTQSPTHLIKTRGQQVTLRCSSQSGHNTVSWYQQALGQGPQFIFQYYREEENGRGNFPPRFSGLQFPNYSSELNVNALELDDSALYLCASSLGSGTDTQYFGPGTRLTVL.